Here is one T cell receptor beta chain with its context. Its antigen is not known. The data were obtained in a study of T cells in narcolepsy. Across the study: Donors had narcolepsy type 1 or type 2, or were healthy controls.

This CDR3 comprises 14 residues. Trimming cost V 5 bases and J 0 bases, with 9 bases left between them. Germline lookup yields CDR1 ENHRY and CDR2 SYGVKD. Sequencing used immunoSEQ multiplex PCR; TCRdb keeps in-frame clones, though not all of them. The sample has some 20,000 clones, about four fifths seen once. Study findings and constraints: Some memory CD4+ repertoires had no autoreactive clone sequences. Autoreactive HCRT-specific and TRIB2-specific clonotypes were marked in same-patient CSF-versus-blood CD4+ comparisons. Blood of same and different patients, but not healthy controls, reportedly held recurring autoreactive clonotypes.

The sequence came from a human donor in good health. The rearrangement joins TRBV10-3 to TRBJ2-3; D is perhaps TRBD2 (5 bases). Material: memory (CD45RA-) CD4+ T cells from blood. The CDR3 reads CAISQRGSTDTQYF. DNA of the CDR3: TGTGCCATCAGTCAGAGAGGGAGCACAGATACGCAGTATTTT.